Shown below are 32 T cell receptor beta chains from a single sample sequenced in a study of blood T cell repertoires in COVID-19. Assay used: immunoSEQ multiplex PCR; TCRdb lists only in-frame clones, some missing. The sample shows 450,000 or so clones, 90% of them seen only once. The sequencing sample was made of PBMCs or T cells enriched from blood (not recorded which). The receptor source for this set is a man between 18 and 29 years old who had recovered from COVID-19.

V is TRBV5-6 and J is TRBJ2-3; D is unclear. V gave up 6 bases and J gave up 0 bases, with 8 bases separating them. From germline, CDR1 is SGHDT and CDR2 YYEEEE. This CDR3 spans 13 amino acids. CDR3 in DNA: TGTGCCAGCACCGCGGCTAGCACAGATACGCAGTATTTT. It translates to CASTAASTDTQYF.

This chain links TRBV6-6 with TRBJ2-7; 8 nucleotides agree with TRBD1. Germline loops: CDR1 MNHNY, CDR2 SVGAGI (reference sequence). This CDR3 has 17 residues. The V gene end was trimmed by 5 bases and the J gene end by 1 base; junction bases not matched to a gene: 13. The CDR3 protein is CASSLHGQGGTSYEQYF. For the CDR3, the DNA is TGTGCCAGCAGTCTACACGGACAGGGCGGCACTTCCTACGAGCAGTACTTC.

CDR3 nucleotide sequence: TGTGCCAGCAGCTTGGAGGGGGTGGGTAATTCACCCCTCCACTTT. The encoded protein is CASSLEGVGNSPLHF. The genes are TRBV5-4 and TRBJ1-6; D might be TRBD1 (6 bases). The CDR3 sequence is 15 residues long. Germline CDR1 SGHNT, CDR2 YYREEE (reference sequence). Trimming stripped 0 bases from V and 6 bases from J, with 10 bases between.

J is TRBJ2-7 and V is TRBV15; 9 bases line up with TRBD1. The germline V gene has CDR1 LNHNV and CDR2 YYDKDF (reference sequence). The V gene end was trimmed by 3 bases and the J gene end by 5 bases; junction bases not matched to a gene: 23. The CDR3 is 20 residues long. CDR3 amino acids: CATSSVPGGTGGANWNEQYF. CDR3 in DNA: TGTGCCACCAGCAGCGTACCCGGCGGAACAGGGGGCGCAAATTGGAACGAGCAGTACTTC.

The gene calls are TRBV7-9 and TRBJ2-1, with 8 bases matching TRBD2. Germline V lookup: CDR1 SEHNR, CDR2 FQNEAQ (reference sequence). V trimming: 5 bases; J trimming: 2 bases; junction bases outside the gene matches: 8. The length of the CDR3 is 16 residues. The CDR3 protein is CASSLIGRATYNEQFF. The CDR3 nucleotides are TGTGCCAGCAGCCTGATCGGGAGGGCGACCTACAATGAGCAGTTCTTC.

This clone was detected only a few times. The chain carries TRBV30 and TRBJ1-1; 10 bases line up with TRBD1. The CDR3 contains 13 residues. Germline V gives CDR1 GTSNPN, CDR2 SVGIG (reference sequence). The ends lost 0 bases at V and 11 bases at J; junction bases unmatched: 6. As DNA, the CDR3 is TGTGCCTGGAGTGTTGGGACAGGGGCTAAGGCTTTCTTT. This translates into CAWSVGTGAKAFF.

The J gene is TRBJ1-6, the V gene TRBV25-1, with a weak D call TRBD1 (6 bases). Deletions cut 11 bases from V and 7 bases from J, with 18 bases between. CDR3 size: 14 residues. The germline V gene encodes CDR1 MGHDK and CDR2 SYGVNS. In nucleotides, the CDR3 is TGTGCCGGAAAGTCAGGGGCGATGAATTCACCCCTCCACTTT. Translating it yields CAGKSGAMNSPLHF.

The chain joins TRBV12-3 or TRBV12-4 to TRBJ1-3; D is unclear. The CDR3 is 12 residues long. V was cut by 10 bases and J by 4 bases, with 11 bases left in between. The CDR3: CATRVAGNTIYF. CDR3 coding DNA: TGTGCCACGAGGGTGGCCGGAAACACCATATATTTT.

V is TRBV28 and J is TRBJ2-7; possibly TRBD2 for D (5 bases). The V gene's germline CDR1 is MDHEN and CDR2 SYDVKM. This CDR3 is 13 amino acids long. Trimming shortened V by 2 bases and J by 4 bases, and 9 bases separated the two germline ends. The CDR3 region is CASSLGLRYEQYF. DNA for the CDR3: TGTGCCAGCAGTTTAGGACTGCGGTACGAGCAGTACTTC.

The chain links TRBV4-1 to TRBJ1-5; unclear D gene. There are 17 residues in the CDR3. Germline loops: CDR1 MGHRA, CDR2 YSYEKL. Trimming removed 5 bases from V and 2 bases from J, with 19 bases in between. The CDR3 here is CASSDPGSTRGNQPQHF. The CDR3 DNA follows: TGCGCCAGCAGCGATCCAGGATCAACTAGGGGCAATCAGCCCCAGCATTTT.

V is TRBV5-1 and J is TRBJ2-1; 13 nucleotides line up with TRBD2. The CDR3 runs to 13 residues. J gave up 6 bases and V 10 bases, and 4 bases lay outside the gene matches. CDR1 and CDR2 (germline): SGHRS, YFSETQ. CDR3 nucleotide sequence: TGCGCCGGCCGACTAGCGGGAGGCAATGAGCAGTTCTTC. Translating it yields CAGRLAGGNEQFF. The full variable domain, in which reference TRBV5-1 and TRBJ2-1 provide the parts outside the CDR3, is KAGVTQTPRYLIKTRGQQVTLSCSPISGHRSVSWYQQTPGQGLQFLFEYFSETQRNKGNFPGRFSGRQFSNSRSEMNVSTLELGDSALYLCAGRLAGGNEQFFGPGTRLTVL.

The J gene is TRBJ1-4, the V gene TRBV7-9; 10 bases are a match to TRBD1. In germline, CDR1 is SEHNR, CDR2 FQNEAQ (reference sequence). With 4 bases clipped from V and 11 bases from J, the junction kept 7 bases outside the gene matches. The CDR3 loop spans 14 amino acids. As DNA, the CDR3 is TGTGCCAGCAGCTCCGGGACAGGGGACCTTAAACTGTTTTTT. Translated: CASSSGTGDLKLFF. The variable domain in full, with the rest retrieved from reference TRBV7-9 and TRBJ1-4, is DTGVSQNPRHKITKRGQNVTFRCDPISEHNRLYWYRQTLGQGPEFLTYFQNEAQLEKSRLLSDRFSAERPKGSFSTLEIQRTEQGDSAMYLCASSSGTGDLKLFFGSGTQLSVL.

The CDR3 sequence: CAVPSGRSGEQYF. In nucleotides, the CDR3 is TGTGCCGTACCTAGCGGGAGGTCGGGCGAGCAGTACTTC. This chain uses TRBV7-9 with TRBJ2-7, with 11 positions matching TRBD2. The CDR3 has 13 residues. Germline CDR1 and CDR2: SEHNR and FQNEAQ (reference sequence). Trimming cost V 11 bases and J 6 bases; bases outside gene matches: 9. The variable domain in full, with the rest retrieved from reference TRBV7-9 and TRBJ2-7, is DTGVSQNPRHKITKRGQNVTFRCDPISEHNRLYWYRQTLGQGPEFLTYFQNEAQLEKSRLLSDRFSAERPKGSFSTLEIQRTEQGDSAMYLCAVPSGRSGEQYFGPGTRLTVT.

In DNA, the CDR3 is TGCGCCAGCAGTGAAGGGGTGAGTCAGCCCCAGCATTTT. It encodes CASSEGVSQPQHF. The chain carries TRBV10-1 and TRBJ1-5, with D possibly being TRBD1 (5 bases). Germline V gives CDR1 WNHNN, CDR2 SYGVQD (reference sequence). The V end was cut by 3 bases, the J end by 6 bases, with 9 bases between. The CDR3 has 13 amino acids.

CDR3 sequence (DNA): TGTGCCAGCAGCCAAGGCTACAACACCATATATTTT. Its translation: CASSQGYNTIYF. V gene TRBV3-1 (or the pseudogene TRBV3-2) combines with J gene TRBJ1-3; D unresolved. V was pared by 1 base and J by 7 bases, with 5 bases between. The CDR3 length is 12 residues. The V gene's germline CDR1 is LGHDT and CDR2 YNNKEL (reference sequence).

The CDR3 nucleotides are TGTGCCAGCAGCGTAGGGACGGCTGTACCCAGGGTCCGGGCCTCAGGAGACAATGAGCAGTTCTTC. It is translated as CASSVGTAVPRVRASGDNEQFF. The chain joins TRBV9 to TRBJ2-1; D is possibly TRBD1 (5 bases). V was shortened by 0 bases and J by 5 bases, with 33 bases between the two germline ends. CDR3 size: 22 residues. Germline-derived CDR1 and CDR2 are SGDLS and YYNGEE.

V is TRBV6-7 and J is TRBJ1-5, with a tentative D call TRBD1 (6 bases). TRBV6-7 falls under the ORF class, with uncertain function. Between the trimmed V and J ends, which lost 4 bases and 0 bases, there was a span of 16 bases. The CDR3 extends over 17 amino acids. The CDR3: CASSSAPGHHSNQPQHF. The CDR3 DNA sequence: TGTGCCAGCAGTTCGGCCCCGGGACACCATAGCAATCAGCCCCAGCATTTT.

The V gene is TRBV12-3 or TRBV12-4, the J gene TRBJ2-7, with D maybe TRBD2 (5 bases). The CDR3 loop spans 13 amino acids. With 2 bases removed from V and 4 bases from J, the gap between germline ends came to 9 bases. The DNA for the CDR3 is TGTGCCAGCAGTTTATCACCGGGGTACGAGCAGTACTTC. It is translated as CASSLSPGYEQYF.

The chain's CDR3 is CASSLQVNYGYTF. For the CDR3, the DNA is TGCGCCAGCAGCTTACAGGTTAACTATGGCTACACCTTC. This sequence joins TRBV5-1 and TRBJ1-2; D possibly corresponds to TRBD1 (5 bases). The CDR3 contains 13 residues. Per germline, CDR1 SGHRS and CDR2 YFSETQ. V was clipped by 2 bases and J by 1 base, with 6 bases between them. Filled out from reference TRBV5-1 and TRBJ1-2, the complete variable domain reads KAGVTQTPRYLIKTRGQQVTLSCSPISGHRSVSWYQQTPGQGLQFLFEYFSETQRNKGNFPGRFSGRQFSNSRSEMNVSTLELGDSALYLCASSLQVNYGYTFGSGTRLTVV.

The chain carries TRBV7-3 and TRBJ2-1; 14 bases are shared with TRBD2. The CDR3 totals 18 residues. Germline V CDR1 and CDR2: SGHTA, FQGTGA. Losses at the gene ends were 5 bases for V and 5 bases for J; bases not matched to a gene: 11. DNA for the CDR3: TGTGCCAGCAGCCGAGGGACTAGCGGGAGTTCGGCCAACAATGAGCAGTTCTTC. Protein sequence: CASSRGTSGSSANNEQFF.

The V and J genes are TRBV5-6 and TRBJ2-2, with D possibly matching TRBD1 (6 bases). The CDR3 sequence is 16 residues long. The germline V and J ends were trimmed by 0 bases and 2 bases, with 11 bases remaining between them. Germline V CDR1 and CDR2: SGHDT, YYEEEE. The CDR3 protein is CASSLVGAANTGELFF. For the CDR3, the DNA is TGTGCCAGCAGCTTGGTGGGGGCAGCTAACACCGGGGAGCTGTTTTTT.

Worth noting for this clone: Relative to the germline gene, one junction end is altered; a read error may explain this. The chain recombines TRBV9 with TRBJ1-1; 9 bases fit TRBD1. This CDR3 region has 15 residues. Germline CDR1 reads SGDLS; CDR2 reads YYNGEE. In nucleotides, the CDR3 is TGTGCCAGCAGCTCCCACGGGACAGGGAACGCTGAAGCTTTCTTT. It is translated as CASSSHGTGNAEAFF.

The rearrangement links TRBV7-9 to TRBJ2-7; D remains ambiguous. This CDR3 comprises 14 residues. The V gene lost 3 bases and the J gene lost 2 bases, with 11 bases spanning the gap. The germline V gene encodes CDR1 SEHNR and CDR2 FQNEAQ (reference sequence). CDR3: CASSLGQQTYEQYF. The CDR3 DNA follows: TGTGCCAGCAGCTTGGGCCAGCAGACCTACGAGCAGTACTTC.

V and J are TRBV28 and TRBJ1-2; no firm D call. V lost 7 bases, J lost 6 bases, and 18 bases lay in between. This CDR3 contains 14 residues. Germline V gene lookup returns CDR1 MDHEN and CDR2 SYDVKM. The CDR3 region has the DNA TGTGCCAGCAACACCTTGACAAGCCTCCATGGCTACACCTTC. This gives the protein CASNTLTSLHGYTF.

As DNA, the CDR3 is TGTGCCAGCAGCTTTAGCGGGCTGAGCTCCTACGAGCAGTACTTC. Amino acid sequence: CASSFSGLSSYEQYF. The chain recombines TRBV28 with TRBJ2-7; 7 positions match TRBD2. Losses at the gene ends were 6 bases for V and 0 bases for J; bases not matched to a gene: 8. Looked up from germline, CDR1 is MDHEN and CDR2 is SYDVKM. This CDR3 spans 15 amino acids.

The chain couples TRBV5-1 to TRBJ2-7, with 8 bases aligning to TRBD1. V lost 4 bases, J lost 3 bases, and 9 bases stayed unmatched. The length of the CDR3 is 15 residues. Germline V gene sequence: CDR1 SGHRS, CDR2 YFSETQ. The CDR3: CASSPGTGSGYEQYF. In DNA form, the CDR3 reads TGCGCCAGCAGCCCAGGGACAGGATCTGGCTACGAGCAGTACTTC.

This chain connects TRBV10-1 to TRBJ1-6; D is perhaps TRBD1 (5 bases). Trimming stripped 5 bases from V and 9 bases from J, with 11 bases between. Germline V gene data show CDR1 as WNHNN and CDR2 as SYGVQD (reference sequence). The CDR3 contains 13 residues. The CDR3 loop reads CASSRREVSPLHF. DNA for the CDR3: TGCGCCAGCAGTCGCAGGGAGGTTTCACCCCTCCACTTT.

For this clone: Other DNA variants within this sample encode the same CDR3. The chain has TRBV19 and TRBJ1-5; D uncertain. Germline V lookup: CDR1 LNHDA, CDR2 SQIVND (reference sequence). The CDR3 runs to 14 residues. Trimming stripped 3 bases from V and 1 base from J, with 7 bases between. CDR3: CASSIGGSNQPQHF. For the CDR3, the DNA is TGTGCCAGTAGTATCGGCGGGAGCAATCAGCCCCAGCATTTT.

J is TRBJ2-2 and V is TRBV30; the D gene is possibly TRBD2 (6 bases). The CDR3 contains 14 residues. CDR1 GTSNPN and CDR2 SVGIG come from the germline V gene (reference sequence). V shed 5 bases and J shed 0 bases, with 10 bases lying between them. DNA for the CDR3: TGTGCCTGGGAACCGGGGGCGAACACCGGGGAGCTGTTTTTT. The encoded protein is CAWEPGANTGELFF.

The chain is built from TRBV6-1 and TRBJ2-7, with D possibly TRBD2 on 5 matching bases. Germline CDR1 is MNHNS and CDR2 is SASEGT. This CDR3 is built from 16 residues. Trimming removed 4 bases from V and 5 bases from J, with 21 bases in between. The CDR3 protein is CASSGRFGPRGHEQYF. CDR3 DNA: TGTGCCAGCAGTGGAAGGTTCGGACCGAGAGGGCACGAGCAGTACTTC.

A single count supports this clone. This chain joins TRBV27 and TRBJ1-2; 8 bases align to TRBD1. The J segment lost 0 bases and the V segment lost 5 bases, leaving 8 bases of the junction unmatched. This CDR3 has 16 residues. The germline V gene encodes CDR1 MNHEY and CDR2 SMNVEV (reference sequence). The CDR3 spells CASSPRDRSSNYGYTF. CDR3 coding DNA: TGTGCCAGCAGTCCCCGGGACAGGAGCTCTAACTATGGCTACACCTTC.

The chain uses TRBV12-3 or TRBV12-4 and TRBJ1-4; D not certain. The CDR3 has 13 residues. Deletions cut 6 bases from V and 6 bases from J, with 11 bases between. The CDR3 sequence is CASSLERYEKLFF. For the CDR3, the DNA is TGTGCCAGCAGCCTCGAGAGATATGAAAAACTGTTTTTT.